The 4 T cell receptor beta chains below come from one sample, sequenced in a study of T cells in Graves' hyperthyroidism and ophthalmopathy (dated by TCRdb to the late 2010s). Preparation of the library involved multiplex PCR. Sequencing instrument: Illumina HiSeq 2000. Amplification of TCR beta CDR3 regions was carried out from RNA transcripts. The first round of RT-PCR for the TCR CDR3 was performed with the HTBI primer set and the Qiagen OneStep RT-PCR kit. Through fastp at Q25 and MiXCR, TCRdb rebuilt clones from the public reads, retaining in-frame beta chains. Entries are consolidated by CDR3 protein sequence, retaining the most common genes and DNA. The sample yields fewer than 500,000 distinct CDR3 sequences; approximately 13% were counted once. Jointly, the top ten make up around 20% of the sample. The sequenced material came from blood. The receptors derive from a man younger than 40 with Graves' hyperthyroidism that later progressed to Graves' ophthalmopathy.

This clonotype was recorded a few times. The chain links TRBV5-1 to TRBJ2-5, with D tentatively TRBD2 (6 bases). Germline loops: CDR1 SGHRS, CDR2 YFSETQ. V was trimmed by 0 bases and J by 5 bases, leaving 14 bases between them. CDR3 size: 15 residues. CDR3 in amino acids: CASSLERRGRETQYF. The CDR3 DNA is TGCGCCAGCAGCTTGGAGCGGAGGGGTCGCGAGACCCAGTACTTC.

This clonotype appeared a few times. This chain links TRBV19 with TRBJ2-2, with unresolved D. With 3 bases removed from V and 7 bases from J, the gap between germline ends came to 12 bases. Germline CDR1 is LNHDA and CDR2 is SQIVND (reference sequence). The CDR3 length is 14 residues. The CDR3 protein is CASSIVGMGGELFF. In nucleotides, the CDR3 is TGTGCCAGTAGTATTGTAGGGATGGGCGGGGAGCTGTTTTTT.

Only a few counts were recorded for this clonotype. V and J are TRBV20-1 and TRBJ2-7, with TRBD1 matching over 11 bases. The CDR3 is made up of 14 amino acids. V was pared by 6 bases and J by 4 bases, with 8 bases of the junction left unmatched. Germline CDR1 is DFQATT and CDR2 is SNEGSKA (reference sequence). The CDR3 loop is CSAPRTGGYYEQYF. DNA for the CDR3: TGCAGTGCACCCCGGACAGGGGGCTATTACGAGCAGTACTTC.

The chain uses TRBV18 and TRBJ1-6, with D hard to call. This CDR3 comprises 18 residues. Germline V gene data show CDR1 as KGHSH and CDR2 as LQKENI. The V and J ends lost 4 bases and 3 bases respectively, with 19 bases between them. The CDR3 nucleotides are TGTGCCAGCTCACGATCAGGAACGAACTTAAACTATAATTCACCCCTCCACTTT. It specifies CASSRSGTNLNYNSPLHF.